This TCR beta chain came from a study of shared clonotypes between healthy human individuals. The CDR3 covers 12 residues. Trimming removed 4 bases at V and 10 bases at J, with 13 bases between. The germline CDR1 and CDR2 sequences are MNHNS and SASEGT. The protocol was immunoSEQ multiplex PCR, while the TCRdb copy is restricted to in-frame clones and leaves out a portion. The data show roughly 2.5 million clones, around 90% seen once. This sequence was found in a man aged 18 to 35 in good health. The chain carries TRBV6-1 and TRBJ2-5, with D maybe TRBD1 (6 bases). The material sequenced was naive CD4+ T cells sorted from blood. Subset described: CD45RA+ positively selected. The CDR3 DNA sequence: TGTGCCAGCAGTGCCGGACAGTCGGGCCAGTACTTC. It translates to CASSAGQSGQYF.